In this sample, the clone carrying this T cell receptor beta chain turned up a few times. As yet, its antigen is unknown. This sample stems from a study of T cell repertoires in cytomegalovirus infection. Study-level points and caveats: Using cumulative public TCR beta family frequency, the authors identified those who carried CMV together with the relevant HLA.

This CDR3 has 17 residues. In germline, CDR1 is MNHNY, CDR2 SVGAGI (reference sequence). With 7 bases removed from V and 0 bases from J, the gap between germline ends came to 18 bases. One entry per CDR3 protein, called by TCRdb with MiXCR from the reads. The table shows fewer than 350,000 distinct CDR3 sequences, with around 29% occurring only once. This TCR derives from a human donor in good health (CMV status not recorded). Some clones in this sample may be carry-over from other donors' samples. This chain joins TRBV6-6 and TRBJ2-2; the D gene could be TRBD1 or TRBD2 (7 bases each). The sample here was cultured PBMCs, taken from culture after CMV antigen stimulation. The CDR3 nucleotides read TGTGCCAGCATCCGACAGGGAGGGAGTTCGAACACCGGGGAGCTGTTTTTT. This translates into CASIRQGGSSNTGELFF.